Listed below are T cell receptor beta chains from one sample, sequenced in a study of T cell repertoires in cytomegalovirus infection. MiXCR, applied by TCRdb to the reads, yields one record per CDR3 protein. The repertoire holds fewer than 650,000 distinct CDR3 sequences, with roughly 42% as singletons. No antigen has been assigned to these receptors. Sequenced material: cultured PBMCs, taken from culture after CMV antigen stimulation. These receptors came from a human donor in good health (CMV status not recorded). Some clones in this sample may be carry-over from other donors' samples. Both conserved end residues are part of each CDR3. D genes are given only for firm matches. For some rows the clone size is stated as once, few or many, or as a class when expanded; others skip it.

TRBV9	TRBD1	TRBJ2-1	NA	CASSPRDRVYNEQFF	TGTGCCAGCAGCCCGAGGGACAGGGTGTACAATGAGCAGTTCTTC
TRBV5-1	NA	TRBJ2-5	NA	CASSSGIGPETQYF	TGCGCCAGCAGCTCCGGTATAGGCCCGGAGACCCAGTACTTC
TRBV27	NA	TRBJ2-7	few	CASSFGWGVYEQYF	TGTGCCAGCAGTTTTGGCTGGGGCGTCTACGAGCAGTACTTC
TRBV12-3/TRBV12-4	NA	TRBJ2-7	few	CASSLLGRGTYEQYF	TGTGCCAGCAGTTTACTGGGCAGGGGCACCTACGAGCAGTACTTC
TRBV27	NA	TRBJ2-7	few	CASRTGASAYEQYF	TGTGCCAGCAGAACCGGGGCCTCCGCCTACGAGCAGTACTTC
TRBV6-1	NA	TRBJ1-5	NA	CASNEEREGDSNQPQHF	TGTGCCAGCAACGAAGAAAGGGAAGGGGATAGCAATCAGCCCCAGCATTTT
TRBV7-9	NA	TRBJ2-5	NA	CASSLGSGHGTQYF	TGTGCCAGCAGCTTAGGTTCGGGACACGGGACCCAGTACTTC
TRBV7-2	TRBD1	TRBJ2-1	NA	CASSLWLGQSNNKQFF	TGTGCCAGCAGCCTGTGGCTGGGACAGAGCAACAACAAGCAGTTCTTC
TRBV4-1	NA	TRBJ2-1	NA	CASQGGTGGPYNEQFF	TGCGCCAGCCAGGGAGGAACGGGGGGCCCCTACAATGAGCAGTTCTTC
TRBV3-1	NA	TRBJ2-2	NA	CASSHLTDTGELFF	TGTGCCAGCAGCCATTTAACTGACACCGGGGAGCTGTTTTTT
TRBV4-1	TRBD1	TRBJ2-1	few	CASSPQGASNEQFF	TGTGCCAGCAGCCCGCAGGGGGCGAGCAATGAGCAGTTCTTC
TRBV6-6	TRBD2	TRBJ2-3	NA	CASSYSISGTREYF	TGTGCCAGCAGTTACTCGATTTCCGGGACTAGGGAGTATTTT
TRBV6-1	TRBD1	TRBJ1-5	once	CASSEAWDSRSNQPQHF	TGTGCCAGCAGTGAAGCGTGGGACAGCCGTAGCAATCAGCCCCAGCATTTT
TRBV4-2	NA	TRBJ2-5	few	CASSQASIGEETQYF	TGTGCCAGCAGCCAAGCTTCCATAGGAGAGGAGACCCAGTACTTC
TRBV20-1	NA	TRBJ1-1	NA	CSARAFGRVTEAFF	TGCAGTGCCCGCGCCTTTGGCAGGGTCACTGAAGCTTTCTTT
TRBV7-2	NA	TRBJ2-5	few	CASSLGGDSSETQYF	TGTGCCAGCAGCTTAGGTGGGGATTCGTCAGAGACCCAGTACTTC
TRBV7-2	NA	TRBJ1-5	few	CASSFQTGGNQPQHF	TGTGCCAGCAGCTTCCAAACAGGTGGCAATCAGCCCCAGCATTTT
TRBV7-2	NA	TRBJ2-2	NA	CASSLQAVGTGELFF	TGTGCCAGCAGCTTACAAGCGGTAGGGACCGGGGAGCTGTTTTTT
TRBV12-3/TRBV12-4	NA	TRBJ2-7	few	CASSPPGGGGYEQYF	TGTGCCAGCAGTCCACCCGGGGGAGGCGGCTACGAGCAGTACTTC
TRBV2	NA	TRBJ2-3	NA	CASSQGGAQDTQYF	TGTGCCAGCAGTCAGGGGGGGGCCCAAGATACGCAGTATTTT
TRBV20-1	TRBD1	TRBJ1-4	NA	CRAVRGQGTLANEKLFF	TGCAGGGCCGTACGGGGACAGGGAACACTTGCTAATGAAAAACTGTTTTTT
TRBV10-3	NA	TRBJ2-3	NA	CAISARSYSDTQYF	TGTGCCATCAGCGCTAGGTCATACTCAGATACGCAGTATTTT
TRBV27	NA	TRBJ1-5	NA	CASSFWRDQPQHF	TGTGCCAGCAGTTTCTGGCGCGATCAGCCCCAGCATTTT
TRBV4-1	TRBD1	TRBJ2-4	NA	CASSLIPPGQGVKDIQYF	TGCGCCAGCAGCCTCATCCCCCCGGGACAGGGAGTTAAGGACATTCAGTACTTC
TRBV20-1	NA	TRBJ2-3	NA	CSASWYVTDTQYF	TGCAGTGCTAGCTGGTACGTCACAGATACGCAGTATTTT
TRBV4-2	NA	TRBJ1-1	NA	CASSPDRTSGTEAFF	TGTGCCAGCAGCCCTGACAGAACTTCCGGCACTGAAGCTTTCTTT
TRBV20-1	TRBD2	TRBJ2-1	few	CSAPHPGHSGGGFNEQFF	TGCAGTGCTCCCCACCCCGGCCACAGCGGGGGAGGGTTCAATGAGCAGTTCTTC